This TCR beta chain was identified in a study of shared clonotypes between healthy human individuals. This CDR3 region has 14 residues. Germline trimming cut 10 bases from V and 0 bases from J; bases unmatched to any gene: 4. The germline gives CDR1 MNHEY, CDR2 SVGAGI. The study ran the assay at deep level. In the authors' workflow: Without quality scores, immunoSEQ junctional reads could not be filtered like full-length reads. Produced via immunoSEQ multiplex PCR; TCRdb's table is partial and in-frame only. V and J calls and clone size are given by that table; D and trimming were obtained from the DNA. The table lists some 360,000 clones, roughly 80% of them singletons.

Material for sequencing was memory CD4+ T cells sorted from blood. The subset here: CD45RA-negative fraction. The rearrangement links TRBV6-5 to TRBJ2-2; 8 nucleotides align to TRBD2. This sequence originates from a man aged 25 to 40 in good health. The CDR3 loop is CAIQTSANTGELFF. Here the CDR3 DNA reads TGTGCCATCCAGACTAGCGCGAACACCGGGGAGCTGTTTTTT.